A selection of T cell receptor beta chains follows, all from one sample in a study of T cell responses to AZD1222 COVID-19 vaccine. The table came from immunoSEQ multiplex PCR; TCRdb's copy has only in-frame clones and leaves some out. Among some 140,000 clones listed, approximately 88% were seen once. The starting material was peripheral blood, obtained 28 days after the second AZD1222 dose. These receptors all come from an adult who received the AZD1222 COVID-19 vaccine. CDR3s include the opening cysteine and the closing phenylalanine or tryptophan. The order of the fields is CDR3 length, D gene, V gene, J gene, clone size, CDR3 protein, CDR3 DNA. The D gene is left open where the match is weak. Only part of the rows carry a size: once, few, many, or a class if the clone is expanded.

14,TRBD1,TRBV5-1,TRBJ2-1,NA,CASSSDRAYNEQFF,TGCGCCAGCAGCTCGGACAGGGCCTACAATGAGCAGTTCTTC
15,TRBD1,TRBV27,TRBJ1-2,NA,CASSPRQGVNYGYTF,TGTGCCAGCAGTCCCCGACAGGGTGTCAACTATGGCTACACCTTC
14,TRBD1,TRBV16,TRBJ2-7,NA,CASSQYRDSYEQYF,TGTGCCAGCAGCCAATATAGGGACAGCTACGAGCAGTACTTC
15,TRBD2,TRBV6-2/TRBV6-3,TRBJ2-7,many,CASSYGLAGAYEQYF,TGTGCCAGCAGTTACGGGCTAGCGGGGGCCTACGAGCAGTACTTC
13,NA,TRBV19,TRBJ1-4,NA,CASRDGTNEKLFF,TGTGCCAGTAGGGATGGAACTAATGAAAAACTGTTTTTT
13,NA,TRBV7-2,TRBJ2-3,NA,CASSPRLEGTQYF,TGTGCCAGCAGCCCCCGGTTGGAAGGTACGCAGTATTTT
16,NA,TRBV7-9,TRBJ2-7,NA,CASSPDREGSSYEQYF,TGTGCCAGCAGTCCTGACAGGGAGGGATCCTCCTACGAGCAGTACTTC
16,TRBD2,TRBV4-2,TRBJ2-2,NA,CASSHDWGGLSGELFF,TGTGCCAGCAGCCACGACTGGGGGGGGTTGTCCGGGGAGCTGTTTTTT
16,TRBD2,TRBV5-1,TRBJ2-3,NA,CASSLDGTSVTDTQYF,TGCGCCAGCAGCTTAGACGGGACTAGCGTCACAGATACGCAGTATTTT
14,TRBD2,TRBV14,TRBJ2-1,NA,CASSHTSDYNEQFF,TGTGCCAGCAGCCATACTAGCGACTACAATGAGCAGTTCTTC
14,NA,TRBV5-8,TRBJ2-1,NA,CASSPRTSTDEQFF,TGTGCCAGCAGCCCAAGAACTAGCACCGATGAGCAGTTCTTC
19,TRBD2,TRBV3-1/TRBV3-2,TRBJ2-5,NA,CASSPRTSGRHLYQETQYF,TGTGCCAGCAGCCCCCGGACTAGCGGGAGGCACCTGTACCAAGAGACCCAGTACTTC
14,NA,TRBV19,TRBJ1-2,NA,CASRRTGYEDGYTF,TGTGCCAGTAGGCGTACAGGGTATGAAGATGGCTACACCTTC
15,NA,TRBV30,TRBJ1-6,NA,CAWSEQGWSGSPLHF,TGTGCCTGGAGTGAACAGGGTTGGAGCGGTTCACCCCTCCACTTT
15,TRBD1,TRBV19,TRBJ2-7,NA,CASSTRQGDPYEQYF,TGTGCCAGTAGTACAAGACAGGGGGACCCCTACGAGCAGTACTTC
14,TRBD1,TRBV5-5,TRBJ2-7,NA,CASSIRPGGHEQYF,TGTGCCAGCAGTATCCGTCCAGGGGGACACGAGCAGTACTTC
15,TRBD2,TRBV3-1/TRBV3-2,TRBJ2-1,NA,CASTPRAGAYNEQFF,TGTGCCAGCACCCCGCGGGCGGGAGCCTACAATGAGCAGTTCTTC
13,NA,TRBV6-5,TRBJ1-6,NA,CAGKQGANSPLHF,TGTGCCGGAAAACAGGGAGCGAATTCACCCCTCCACTTT
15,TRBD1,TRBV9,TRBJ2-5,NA,CASSSSGGQQETQYF,TGTGCCAGCAGTTCATCTGGGGGACAGCAAGAGACCCAGTACTTC
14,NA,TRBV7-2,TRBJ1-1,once,CASSQGSARTEAFF,TGTGCCAGCAGCCAAGGCAGTGCGCGGACTGAAGCTTTCTTT
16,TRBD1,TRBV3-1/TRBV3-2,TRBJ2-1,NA,CASSTRTGGNYNEQFF,TGTGCCAGCAGCACTCGGACAGGGGGCAACTACAATGAGCAGTTCTTC
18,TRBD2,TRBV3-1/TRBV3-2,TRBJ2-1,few,CASSQEGWLAGGIDEQFF,TGTGCCAGCAGCCAAGAAGGATGGCTAGCGGGAGGGATCGATGAGCAGTTCTTC
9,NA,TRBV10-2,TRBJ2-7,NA,CAILYEQYF,TGCGCCATCCTCTACGAGCAGTACTTC
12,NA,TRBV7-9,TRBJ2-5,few,CASSPQGGTQYF,TGTGCCAGCAGCCCCCAGGGGGGAACCCAGTACTTC
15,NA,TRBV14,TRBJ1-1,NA,CASSQASGVSTEAFF,TGTGCCAGCAGCCAAGCCTCAGGGGTCTCAACTGAAGCTTTCTTT
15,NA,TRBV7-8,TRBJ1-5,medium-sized,CASSFNSGKGQPQHF,TGTGCCAGCAGCTTTAATAGCGGAAAAGGTCAGCCCCAGCATTTT
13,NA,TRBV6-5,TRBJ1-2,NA,CASSYFLNYGYTF,TGTGCCAGCAGTTACTTTTTAAACTATGGCTACACCTTC
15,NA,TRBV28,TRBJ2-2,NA,CASADWGRGTGELFF,TGTGCCAGCGCCGATTGGGGGCGCGGGACCGGGGAGCTGTTTTTT
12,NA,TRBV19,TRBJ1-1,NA,CASRLGGTEAFF,TGTGCCAGTCGACTTGGCGGCACTGAAGCTTTCTTT
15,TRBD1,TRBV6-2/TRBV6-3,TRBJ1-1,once,CASTPRDRVNTEAFF,TGTGCCAGCACCCCGCGGGACAGGGTGAACACTGAAGCTTTCTTT
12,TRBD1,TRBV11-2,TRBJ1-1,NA,CASSLDRVVAFF,TGTGCCAGCAGCCTAGACAGGGTGGTAGCTTTCTTT
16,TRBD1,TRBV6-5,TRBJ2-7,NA,CASSYSARGYSYEQYF,TGTGCCAGCAGTTACTCCGCCAGGGGGTACTCCTACGAGCAGTACTTC
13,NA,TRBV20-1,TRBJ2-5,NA,CSASSVYQETQYF,TGCAGTGCTAGTTCCGTGTACCAAGAGACCCAGTACTTC
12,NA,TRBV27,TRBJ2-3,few,CASSSLHDTQYF,TGTGCCAGCAGCTCCCTCCACGATACGCAGTATTTT
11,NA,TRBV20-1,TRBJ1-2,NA,CSAPEGYGYTF,TGCAGTGCTCCGGAGGGCTATGGCTACACCTTC
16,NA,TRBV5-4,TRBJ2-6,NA,CASSLYSSSGANVLTF,TGTGCCAGCAGCTTGTACAGCAGCTCTGGGGCCAACGTCCTGACTTTC
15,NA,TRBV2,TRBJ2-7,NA,CASRTGDRPPYEQYF,TGTGCCAGCAGAACCGGGGACCGTCCTCCCTACGAGCAGTACTTC
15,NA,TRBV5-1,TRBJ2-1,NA,CASSLGSSSYNEQFF,TGCGCCAGCAGCTTAGGCAGTAGCTCCTACAATGAGCAGTTCTTC
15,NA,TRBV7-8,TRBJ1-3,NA,CASSLRAVESGTIYF,TGTGCCAGCAGCCTGAGGGCGGTGGAAAGTGGCACCATATATTTT
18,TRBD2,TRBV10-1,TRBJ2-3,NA,CASSDIIGTSVELRTQYF,TGCGCCAGCAGTGATATCATCGGGACTAGCGTGGAGTTGAGGACGCAGTATTTT
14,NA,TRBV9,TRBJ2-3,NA,CASSGGTSTDTQYF,TGTGCCAGCAGCGGCGGTACTAGCACAGATACGCAGTATTTT
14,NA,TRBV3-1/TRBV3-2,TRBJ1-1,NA,CASSLRDGNTEAFF,TGTGCCAGCAGCCTGAGGGATGGGAACACTGAAGCTTTCTTT